Described below is a single TCR beta chain sequence and its context. No antigen is known for it. Here immunoSEQ multiplex PCR was the method, and the copy in TCRdb shows in-frame clones only, minus some. The repertoire holds 85,000 to 90,000 clones, with approximately 83% as singletons. These data belong to a study of identifying expanded T cells in peripheral blood. Whole-study results and caveats: Clone count variance between roughly 2-week samples rose with total template count.

Material: blood. This TCR came from a person aged 18 to 75 in good health.

The CDR3 region is CASSISRANEKLFF. The CDR3 DNA sequence: TGTGCCAGTAGTATTTCACGGGCGAATGAAAAACTGTTTTTT. V is TRBV19 and J is TRBJ1-4; D remains ambiguous. CDR1 LNHDA and CDR2 SQIVND come from the germline V gene (reference sequence). Trimming left V 3 bases short and J 5 bases short, with 10 bases between. The CDR3 is 14 residues long.